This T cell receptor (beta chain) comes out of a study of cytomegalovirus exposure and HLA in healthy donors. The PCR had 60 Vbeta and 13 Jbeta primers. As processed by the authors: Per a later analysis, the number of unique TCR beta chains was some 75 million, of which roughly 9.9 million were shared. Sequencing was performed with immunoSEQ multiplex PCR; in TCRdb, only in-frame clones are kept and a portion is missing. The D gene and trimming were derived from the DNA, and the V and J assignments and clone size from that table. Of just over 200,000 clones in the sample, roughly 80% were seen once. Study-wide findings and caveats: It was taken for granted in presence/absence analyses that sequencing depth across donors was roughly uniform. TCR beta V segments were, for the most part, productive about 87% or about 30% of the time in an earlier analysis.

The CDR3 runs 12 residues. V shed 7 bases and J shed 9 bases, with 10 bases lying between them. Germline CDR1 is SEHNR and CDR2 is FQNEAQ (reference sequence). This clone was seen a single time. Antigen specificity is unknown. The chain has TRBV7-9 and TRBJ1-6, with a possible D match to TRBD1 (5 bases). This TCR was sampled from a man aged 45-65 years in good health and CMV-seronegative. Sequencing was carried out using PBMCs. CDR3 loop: CASTGGFSPLHF. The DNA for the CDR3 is TGTGCCAGCACCGGGGGTTTTTCACCCCTCCACTTT. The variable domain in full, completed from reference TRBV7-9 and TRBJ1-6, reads DTGVSQNPRHKITKRGQNVTFRCDPISEHNRLYWYRQTLGQGPEFLTYFQNEAQLEKSRLLSDRFSAERPKGSFSTLEIQRTEQGDSAMYLCASTGGFSPLHFGNGTRLTVT.